The next 14 T cell receptor beta chains were all read from a single sample in a study of cytomegalovirus exposure and HLA in healthy donors. The primer mix had 60 Vbeta and 13 Jbeta primers. Repertoires were generated with immunoSEQ multiplex PCR, while TCRdb's copy carries only in-frame clones and drops some. The sample has around 140,000 clones; 78% are singletons. The sample comprised PBMCs. Receptor source: a young woman in good health and CMV-seronegative.

The V gene is TRBV30, the J gene TRBJ1-2; perhaps TRBD1 as D (6 bases). The V end lost 5 bases, the J end lost 4 bases, and 8 bases lay between the germline ends. Germline V gene data show CDR1 as GTSNPN and CDR2 as SVGIG (reference sequence). This CDR3 spans 11 amino acids. CDR3 sequence reads: CAWGQLYGYTF. In DNA, the CDR3 is TGTGCCTGGGGACAGCTCTATGGCTACACCTTC.

This clone was detected only a few times. The chain carries TRBV6-6 and TRBJ2-7; 12 nucleotides agree with TRBD1. The V segment lost 2 bases and the J segment 6 bases; nucleotides outside the gene matches: 5. CDR1 and CDR2 from the germline V gene are MNHNY and SVGAGI (reference sequence). The CDR3 is made up of 15 amino acids. The CDR3 loop reads CASSYGGQGASEQYF. In DNA form, the CDR3 reads TGTGCCAGCAGTTACGGGGGACAGGGGGCGAGCGAGCAGTACTTC.

This clone has only a few counts. The chain has TRBV5-4 and TRBJ1-1; D is undetermined. CDR1 and CDR2 (germline): SGHNT, YYREEE (reference sequence). This CDR3 has 14 amino acids. Trimming removed 10 bases from V and 0 bases from J, with 16 bases in between. CDR3 sequence: CAGQRAGMNTEAFF. The CDR3 DNA follows: TGTGCCGGCCAGAGGGCAGGCATGAACACTGAAGCTTTCTTT. The variable domain in full, with the rest retrieved from reference TRBV5-4 and TRBJ1-1, is ETGVTQSPTHLIKTRGQQVTLRCSSQSGHNTVSWYQQALGQGPQFIFQYYREEENGRGNFPPRFSGLQFPNYSSELNVNALELDDSALYLCAGQRAGMNTEAFFGQGTRLTVV.

This clone was counted between two and nine times. CDR3 protein: CASSLSGGNGYTF. Written as DNA, the CDR3 is TGTGCCAGCAGCTTATCAGGGGGGAATGGCTACACCTTC. V is TRBV7-9 and J is TRBJ1-2; 7 nucleotides align to TRBD1. Looked up from germline, CDR1 is SEHNR and CDR2 is FQNEAQ (reference sequence). This CDR3 contains 13 residues. V gave up 2 bases and J gave up 6 bases; unmatched junction bases: 3.

The chain links TRBV27 to TRBJ2-1; 7 bases map to TRBD2. The CDR3 extends over 15 amino acids. Germline V gene lookup returns CDR1 MNHEY and CDR2 SMNVEV (reference sequence). V shed 8 bases and J 0 bases; nucleotides not matched to a gene: 7. This CDR3 is CASAREGPSYNEQFF. In DNA, the CDR3 is TGTGCCAGCGCCAGGGAGGGACCCTCCTACAATGAGCAGTTCTTC.

This clone was detected a few times. CDR3 in amino acids: CASSPQTGRLTEAFF. The CDR3 bases are TGTGCCAGCTCACCGCAGACAGGGAGGTTGACTGAAGCTTTCTTT. This rearrangement joins TRBV18 to TRBJ1-1, with 7 positions matching TRBD1. The CDR3 consists of 15 residues. CDR1 KGHSH and CDR2 LQKENI come from the germline V gene. V lost 3 bases, J lost 5 bases, and 9 bases stayed unmatched.

CDR3 DNA sequence: TGTGCTAGTGGTTTGGAGAAAAGACAGGAGAGCTCCTACAATGAGCAGTTCTTC. It yields the protein CASGLEKRQESSYNEQFF. The chain combines TRBV12-5 with TRBJ2-1; D is perhaps TRBD1 (6 bases). The germline CDR1 and CDR2 sequences are LGHNT and FRNRAP. V lost 1 base and J lost 0, with 16 bases in between. This CDR3 is 18 amino acids long.

This clone was detected a few times. V and J are TRBV29-1 and TRBJ2-5; TRBD2 matches at 9 bases. The length of the CDR3 is 14 residues. From germline, CDR1 is SQVTM and CDR2 ANQGSEA. The V and J ends lost 3 bases and 3 bases, in that order; junction bases with no gene match: 5. As DNA, the CDR3 is TGCAGCGTTGAGAATAGCGGGAGCGAAGAGACCCAGTACTTC. It yields the protein CSVENSGSEETQYF.

The gene calls are TRBV7-9 and TRBJ1-1; D ambiguous. This CDR3 is 13 amino acids long. V shed 2 bases and J shed 1 base, with 5 bases lying between them. Looked up from germline, CDR1 is SEHNR and CDR2 is FQNEAQ (reference sequence). CDR3 in DNA: TGTGCCAGCAGCTTAACTACGAACACTGAAGCTTTCTTT. Translation gives CASSLTTNTEAFF.

The V and J genes are TRBV15 and TRBJ2-2; 13 bases map to TRBD2. This CDR3 spans 18 amino acids. Germline V gives CDR1 LNHNV, CDR2 YYDKDF (reference sequence). The CDR3 coding sequence is TGTGCGGTGGGGGTGGGGGAGCGGACTAGCGGGAGAACCGGGGAGCTGTTTTTT. It translates to CAVGVGERTSGRTGELFF.

The J gene is TRBJ2-2, the V gene TRBV5-4; possibly TRBD2 for D (6 bases). The CDR3 runs to 16 residues. V lost 1 base to trimming and J lost 9 bases, with 19 bases between them. Germline assignment: CDR1 SGHNT and CDR2 YYREEE (reference sequence). The CDR3 is CASSLRRDDRGRELFF. The CDR3 DNA reads as TGTGCCAGCAGCTTGAGGCGGGATGATCGGGGCCGGGAGCTGTTTTTT.

This chain joins TRBV28 and TRBJ2-2, with 7 bases that match TRBD2. This CDR3 spans 13 amino acids. CDR1 and CDR2 (germline): MDHEN, SYDVKM. V shed 8 bases and J 4 bases; nucleotides not matched to a gene: 4. In DNA form, the CDR3 reads TGTGCCAGCCGGGGGGATTCCACCGGGGAGCTGTTTTTT. Translated: CASRGDSTGELFF.

The V gene is TRBV6-1, the J gene TRBJ2-2, with a weak D call TRBD1 (5 bases). Germline V gene lookup returns CDR1 MNHNS and CDR2 SASEGT. The V gene lost 6 bases and the J gene lost 4 bases, with 18 bases spanning the gap. CDR3 length: 16 amino acids. CDR3 residues: CASRERVQGGTGELFF. As DNA, the CDR3 is TGTGCCAGCAGGGAAAGGGTCCAGGGTGGCACCGGGGAGCTGTTTTTT.

The genes are TRBV30 and TRBJ1-6; 9 bases fit TRBD1. The CDR3 runs to 16 residues. Germline V CDR1 and CDR2: GTSNPN, SVGIG (reference sequence). The V segment lost 0 bases and the J segment 10 bases; nucleotides outside the gene matches: 10. The CDR3 region is CAWSVLPGQGDSPLHF. CDR3 sequence (DNA): TGTGCCTGGAGTGTACTTCCGGGACAGGGAGACTCACCCCTCCACTTT.